Following are 32 T cell receptor beta chains from one sample sequenced in a study of T cells in Graves' hyperthyroidism and ophthalmopathy. Regions amplified from RNA transcripts were the TCR beta CDR3 regions. In the first-round RT-PCR of the TCR CDR3, the HTBI primer set was used. TCRdb redid the calling of the multiplex PCR reads with MiXCR, one entry per CDR3 protein. The sample includes about 460,000 distinct CDR3 sequences, about 22% seen only once; the top ten take around 54%. Material: blood. These receptors were collected from a woman between 65 and 79 years old with Graves' ophthalmopathy.

This clonotype showed up just a few times. The V and J genes are TRBV19 and TRBJ1-5, with D possibly matching TRBD1 (6 bases). The CDR3 contains 15 residues. The germline V and J ends were trimmed by 4 bases and 4 bases, with 14 bases remaining between them. Germline V gene lookup returns CDR1 LNHDA and CDR2 SQIVND (reference sequence). CDR3 DNA sequence: TGTGCCAGTAGTAGATCGGGACATGAGAATCAGCCCCAGCATTTT. Amino acids: CASSRSGHENQPQHF.

This clonotype was counted a few times. The chain links TRBV2 to TRBJ2-2; D is unclear. This CDR3 is 13 amino acids long. V lost 2 bases and J 7 bases, leaving 8 bases between the germline ends. Germline loops: CDR1 SNHLY, CDR2 FYNNEI. CDR3 loop: CASSELDGGELFF. CDR3 in DNA: TGTGCCAGCAGTGAACTTGATGGCGGGGAGCTGTTTTTT.

This clonotype has a handful of counts. This chain joins TRBV6-1 and TRBJ1-2; D remains ambiguous. Germline assignment: CDR1 MNHNS and CDR2 SASEGT. V lost 0 bases to trimming and J lost 6 bases, with 14 bases between them. The CDR3 extends over 15 amino acids. The CDR3 loop is CASSEASGLLDGYTF. The CDR3 DNA is TGTGCCAGCAGTGAAGCTTCAGGACTCTTGGATGGCTACACCTTC.

V is TRBV25-1 and J is TRBJ2-5; D is possibly TRBD2 (5 bases). With 5 bases removed from V and 5 bases from J, the gap between germline ends came to 15 bases. The CDR3 covers 14 residues. The germline gives CDR1 MGHDK, CDR2 SYGVNS. Here the CDR3 reads CASSLVGVEETQYF. CDR3 coding DNA: TGTGCCAGCAGTCTAGTGGGAGTGGAGGAGACCCAGTACTTC.

The gene calls are TRBV29-1 and TRBJ1-5; TRBD1 is a possible D gene (5 bases). CDR3 length: 13 amino acids. Germline assignment: CDR1 SQVTM and CDR2 ANQGSEA. V was pared by 6 bases and J by 10 bases, with 19 bases between. CDR3 coding DNA: TGCAGCGTCTTAGGGGTGCCCAGAGGACCCCAGCATTTT. Protein sequence: CSVLGVPRGPQHF.

This clonotype was seen only a few times. The rearrangement joins TRBV20-1 to TRBJ2-5, with 7 bases that match TRBD2. V lost 2 bases to trimming and J lost 5 bases; unmatched junction nucleotides: 17. This CDR3 is 17 amino acids long. Germline loops: CDR1 DFQATT, CDR2 SNEGSKA (reference sequence). CDR3 nucleotides: TGCAGTGCTAGACCACCATTTGGGGGAGGGCCTATCGAGACCCAGTACTTC. It translates to CSARPPFGGGPIETQYF.

The sample holds a few counts of this clonotype. The chain combines TRBV20-1 with TRBJ2-7; 9 nucleotides agree with TRBD2. This CDR3 is 15 amino acids long. Per the germline V gene, CDR1 is DFQATT and CDR2 is SNEGSKA (reference sequence). The trim removed 1 base at V and 6 bases at J, leaving 10 bases unmatched. The CDR3 spells CSARGFAGGPGEQYF. The CDR3 region has the DNA TGCAGTGCTAGAGGGTTCGCGGGAGGGCCGGGCGAGCAGTACTTC.

This clonotype was seen ten or more times. This sequence joins TRBV6-1 and TRBJ1-6, with D possibly being TRBD1 (5 bases). V lost 6 bases to trimming and J lost 10 bases, with 16 bases between them. Germline CDR1 reads MNHNS; CDR2 reads SASEGT. This CDR3 is 14 amino acids long. The chain's CDR3 is CASSSAGYRSPLHF. The CDR3 DNA is TGTGCCAGCAGCAGTGCAGGGTATCGGTCACCCCTCCACTTT.

V usage is TRBV5-1 and J usage is TRBJ2-2, with D tentatively TRBD2 (6 bases). The CDR3 contains 18 residues. In germline, CDR1 is SGHRS, CDR2 YFSETQ. V shed 6 bases and J shed 0 bases, with 21 bases lying between them. CDR3 sequence reads: CASTALFLGSANTGELFF. In DNA, the CDR3 is TGCGCCAGCACCGCGTTGTTCCTCGGGAGCGCGAACACCGGGGAGCTGTTTTTT.

This clonotype occurred a few times. The chain employs TRBV7-2 and TRBJ2-1; 11 nucleotides match TRBD2. The germline gives CDR1 SGHTA, CDR2 FQGNSA. The CDR3 runs 16 residues. V was pared by 5 bases and J by 8 bases, with 11 bases of the junction left unmatched. The CDR3 nucleotides read TGTGCCAGCAGCCTAACCCGACTAGCGGGATCCGATGAGCAGTTCTTC. It specifies CASSLTRLAGSDEQFF.

This clonotype was recorded many times. The V gene is TRBV2, the J gene TRBJ2-1, with 12 bases fitting TRBD2. The germline V gene has CDR1 SNHLY and CDR2 FYNNEI. The J segment lost 10 bases and the V segment lost 6 bases, leaving 4 bases of the junction unmatched. The CDR3 extends over 13 amino acids. CDR3 bases: TGTGCCAGCAGCCTAGGACTAGCGGGGGAGCAGTTCTTC. It yields the protein CASSLGLAGEQFF.

Comments on this clonotype: A much larger clone differs by one base, so this may be a read error. The chain couples TRBV6-5 to TRBJ1-4; D gene ambiguous. This CDR3 region has 13 residues. Germline-derived CDR1 and CDR2 are MNHEY and SVGAGI. The CDR3 loop reads CAGSYAGNEKLFF. In DNA form, the CDR3 reads TGTGCCGGCAGTTACGCGGGTAATGAAAAACTGTTTTTT.

This clonotype was seen ten or more times. V usage is TRBV20-1 and J usage is TRBJ2-1; no firm D call. Germline V lookup: CDR1 DFQATT, CDR2 SNEGSKA (reference sequence). The V end lost 4 bases, the J end lost 9 bases, and 16 bases lay between the germline ends. The CDR3 loop spans 13 amino acids. In DNA form, the CDR3 reads TGCAGTGCTAAGTTCCAGCTGGCGACTGAGCAGTTCTTC. Its translation is CSAKFQLATEQFF.

This clonotype was seen only a few times. The gene calls are TRBV5-1 and TRBJ2-1; D might be TRBD1 or TRBD2, each matching 5 bases. The CDR3 consists of 14 residues. Germline V gives CDR1 SGHRS, CDR2 YFSETQ. V lost 4 bases, J lost 7 bases, and 15 bases lay in between. The CDR3: CASSPGSGTNEQFF. The CDR3 nucleotides are TGCGCCAGCAGCCCGGGATCCGGGACGAATGAGCAGTTCTTC.

The chain uses TRBV6-1 and TRBJ2-3; the match to TRBD1 covers 8 bases. Per germline, CDR1 MNHNS and CDR2 SASEGT. J gave up 2 bases and V 6 bases, and 13 bases lay outside the gene matches. The CDR3 spans 17 residues. CDR3 coding DNA: TGTGCCAGCAGCGAGGTCCCACAGGGGGTGGTCACAGATACGCAGTATTTT. This translates into CASSEVPQGVVTDTQYF.

About this clonotype itself: The junction shows a germline mismatch at one end, possibly a read error. This chain uses TRBV6-1 with TRBJ2-5; TRBD1 might be the D (5 bases). The CDR3 has 14 residues. Germline V gives CDR1 MNHNS, CDR2 SASEGT. Written as DNA, the CDR3 is TGTGCCATCAGTGAGCCGCCAGGACATGAGACCCAGTACTTC. It is translated as CAISEPPGHETQYF.

This clonotype occurred many times. This chain connects TRBV15 to TRBJ2-5; a weak D match, TRBD2 (5 bases). The V gene lost 2 bases and the J gene lost 5 bases, with 9 bases spanning the gap. This CDR3 is built from 13 residues. Germline V gene lookup returns CDR1 LNHNV and CDR2 YYDKDF (reference sequence). This CDR3 reads CATSRRGSETQYF. CDR3 DNA: TGTGCCACCAGCAGAAGAGGGTCGGAGACCCAGTACTTC.

The rearrangement links TRBV12-3 or TRBV12-4 to TRBJ2-1, with D perhaps matching TRBD1 (6 bases). The CDR3 spans 16 residues. Trimming took 3 bases from V and 3 from J, leaving 15 bases between them. DNA for the CDR3: TGTGCCAGCAGTTTTGGAAGGGGGACGGGCTACAATGAGCAGTTCTTC. Its translation is CASSFGRGTGYNEQFF.

V and J are TRBV20-1 and TRBJ2-1, with 7 bases matching TRBD2. J lost 11 bases, V lost 7 bases, and 14 bases had no gene match. The CDR3 contains 13 residues. CDR1 is DFQATT, CDR2 SNEGSKA, per germline (reference sequence). CDR3 coding DNA: TGCAGTGAGAACGCCGGCGGGGGAGGCCAGCAGTTCTTC. Amino acids: CSENAGGGGQQFF.

This clonotype has just a few counts. The V gene is TRBV20-1, the J gene TRBJ2-5; a weak D match, TRBD1 (6 bases). Germline CDR1 reads DFQATT; CDR2 reads SNEGSKA (reference sequence). V was trimmed by 3 bases and J by 13 bases, leaving 21 bases between them. CDR3 length: 13 amino acids. The CDR3 bases are TGCAGTGCTAGCACTCCGGGACAAAAATCTGCGTACTTC. It translates to CSASTPGQKSAYF.

CDR3: CASSLAGAGEAGEQFF. CDR3 bases: TGTGCCAGCAGCCTCGCCGGGGCGGGAGAAGCTGGAGAGCAGTTCTTC. The chain carries TRBV11-2 and TRBJ2-1, with TRBD2 matching over 7 bases. V was pared by 5 bases and J by 10 bases, with 17 bases of the junction left unmatched. Germline CDR1 reads SGHAT; CDR2 reads FQNNGV. The CDR3 is 16 amino acids.

The V and J genes are TRBV4-3 and TRBJ2-7; tentative D call: TRBD1 (5 bases). The CDR3 has 18 residues. The V gene's germline CDR1 is LGHNA and CDR2 YSLEER. The germline V and J ends were trimmed by 0 bases and 3 bases, with 21 bases remaining between them. CDR3 loop: CASSQDRLGQGGNYEQYF. DNA of the CDR3: TGCGCCAGCAGCCAAGATCGGTTGGGGCAGGGTGGTAACTACGAGCAGTACTTC.

At least ten counts were recorded for this clonotype. The V gene is TRBV30, the J gene TRBJ1-1; unclear D gene. The V end was cut by 1 base, the J end by 9 bases, with 9 bases between. The germline CDR1 and CDR2 sequences are GTSNPN and SVGIG (reference sequence). This CDR3 has 11 residues. CDR3 in DNA: TGTGCCTGGAGTGGGACTTACCAAGCTTTCTTT. Translated: CAWSGTYQAFF.

V and J are TRBV12-3 or TRBV12-4 and TRBJ2-3, with 11 bases aligning to TRBD2. The CDR3 is made up of 15 amino acids. J gave up 6 bases and V 6 bases, and 8 bases lay outside the gene matches. Written as DNA, the CDR3 is TGTGCCAGCAGGCTTACTAGCGGGAGTAGTGATACGCAGTATTTT. This encodes CASRLTSGSSDTQYF.

This clonotype appeared a few times. The rearrangement joins TRBV7-2 to TRBJ1-4, with 8 bases that match TRBD1. This CDR3 region has 15 residues. CDR1 and CDR2 (germline): SGHTA, FQGNSA. Trimming took 6 bases from V and 3 from J; bases not matched to a gene: 6. Here the CDR3 DNA reads TGTGCCAGCAGGTTCCCACAGGGGGCTAATGAAAAACTGTTTTTT. It is translated as CASRFPQGANEKLFF.

This sequence joins TRBV20-1 and TRBJ1-2; D is ambiguous. V was pared by 0 bases and J by 12 bases, with 11 bases between. The length of the CDR3 is 11 residues. Per the germline V gene, CDR1 is DFQATT and CDR2 is SNEGSKA (reference sequence). CDR3 in amino acids: CSARDPGRHTF. CDR3 nucleotides: TGCAGTGCTAGAGATCCCGGCCGACACACCTTC.

This clonotype was found a few times. The chain employs TRBV20-1 and TRBJ2-3; D is unresolved. The germline V gene encodes CDR1 DFQATT and CDR2 SNEGSKA (reference sequence). V was clipped by 6 bases and J by 6 bases, with 19 bases between them. CDR3 length equals 14 residues. The CDR3 DNA sequence: TGCAGTGCCCCGGACGGGCTTGTTATGGATACGCAGTATTTT. Encoded protein: CSAPDGLVMDTQYF.

The gene calls are TRBV7-9 and TRBJ1-2, with D tentatively TRBD1 (5 bases). V dropped 3 bases and J dropped 2 bases, with 10 bases sitting between them. CDR1 SEHNR and CDR2 FQNEAQ come from the germline V gene (reference sequence). This CDR3 has 14 residues. The CDR3 DNA follows: TGTGCCAGCAGCTTCGTACGGGGCAACTATGGCTACACCTTC. This translates into CASSFVRGNYGYTF.

Written as DNA, the CDR3 is TGTGCCAGCAGCGATCCGGGGCGAAGGACCGGGGAGCTGTTTTTT. Protein sequence: CASSDPGRRTGELFF. J is TRBJ2-2 and V is TRBV6-2 or TRBV6-3, with D perhaps matching TRBD1 or TRBD2 (5 bases each). Trimming shortened V by 6 bases and J by 5 bases, and 16 bases separated the two germline ends. The CDR3 is 15 residues long. Germline V gene sequence: CDR1 MNHEY, CDR2 SVGEGT.

This rearrangement joins TRBV7-2 to TRBJ2-3; D is ambiguous. The CDR3 has 13 amino acids. Germline values: CDR1 SGHTA, CDR2 FQGNSA. V gave up 1 base and J gave up 4 bases, with 6 bases separating them. CDR3 in DNA: TGTGCCAGCAGCTTAGGTGGGCCAGATACGCAGTATTTT. This encodes CASSLGGPDTQYF. The variable domain in full, completed from reference TRBV7-2 and TRBJ2-3, reads GAGVSQSPSNKVTEKGKDVELRCDPISGHTALYWYRQSLGQGLEFLIYFQGNSAPDKSGLPSDRFSAERTGGSVSTLTIQRTQQEDSAVYLCASSLGGPDTQYFGPGTRLTVL.

This clonotype was found a few times. The chain recombines TRBV20-1 with TRBJ1-1; a weak D match, TRBD1 (5 bases). This CDR3 region has 12 residues. In germline, CDR1 is DFQATT, CDR2 SNEGSKA (reference sequence). V was trimmed by 6 bases and J by 6 bases, leaving 14 bases between them. The CDR3: CSARQSGSEAFF. The CDR3 DNA reads TGCAGTGCAAGACAATCAGGGTCTGAAGCTTTCTTT.

This clonotype turned up a few times. The chain employs TRBV18 and TRBJ2-5; tentative D call: TRBD2 (6 bases). CDR3 length: 14 residues. Germline V gene data show CDR1 as KGHSH and CDR2 as LQKENI. Trimming pared 3 bases from V and 4 bases from J, leaving 12 bases between. CDR3 amino acids: CASSPPLAGETQYF. CDR3 DNA sequence: TGTGCCAGCTCACCCCCACTAGCTGGAGAGACCCAGTACTTC. Looking up the rest from reference TRBV18 and TRBJ2-5 gives the full variable domain: NAGVMQNPRHLVRRRGQEARLRCSPMKGHSHVYWYRQLPEEGLKFMVYLQKENIIDESGMPKERFSAEFPKEGPSILRIQQVVRGDSAAYFCASSPPLAGETQYFGPGTRLLVL.